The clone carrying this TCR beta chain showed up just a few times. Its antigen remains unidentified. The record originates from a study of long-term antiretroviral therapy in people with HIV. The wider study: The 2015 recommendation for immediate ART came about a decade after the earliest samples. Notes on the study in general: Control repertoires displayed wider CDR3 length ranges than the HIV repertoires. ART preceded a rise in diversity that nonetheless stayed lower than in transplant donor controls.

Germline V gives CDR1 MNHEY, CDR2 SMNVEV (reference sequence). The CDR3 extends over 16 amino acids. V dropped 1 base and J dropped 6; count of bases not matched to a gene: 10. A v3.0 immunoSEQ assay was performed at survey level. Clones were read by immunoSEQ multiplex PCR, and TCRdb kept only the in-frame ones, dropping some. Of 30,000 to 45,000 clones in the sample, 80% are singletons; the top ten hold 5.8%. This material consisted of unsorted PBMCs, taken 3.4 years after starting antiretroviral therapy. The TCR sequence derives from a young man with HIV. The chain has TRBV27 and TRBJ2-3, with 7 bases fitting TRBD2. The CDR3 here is CASSLWGLPQSDTQYF. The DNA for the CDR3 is TGTGCCAGCAGTTTATGGGGACTACCTCAGTCTGATACGCAGTATTTT.